This T cell receptor beta chain was captured by sequencing in a study of lymphopenia after photon versus proton radiotherapy. The study's findings and limits: Relative stability marked proton patients; photon patients lost diversity and naive cells. Larger post-nadir TCR diversity loss correlated inversely with survival in deceased patients. Oligoclonal CD8+ Temra expansion after nadir drove photon patients' diversity drop. Survival link was tested only in deceased patients; proton benefit remains a possibility.

Profiled with immunoSEQ multiplex PCR; TCRdb holds only in-frame clones, not every one. The data hold tens of thousands of clones, with roughly 91% observed a single time. The CDR3 totals 16 residues. The V gene's germline CDR1 is SGHVS and CDR2 FNYEAQ. The V end was cut by 4 bases, the J end by 0 bases, with 13 bases between. A note on this clone: Its antigen is not known.

The V and J genes are TRBV7-6 and TRBJ2-1; TRBD2 might be the D (6 bases). The clonotype comes from a woman aged 70-85 years with pancreatic cancer. Sequencing used peripheral blood, obtained from a patient treated with photon-based radiotherapy. CDR3 nucleotides: TGTGCCAGCAGCTCCGAAGACGGGAGCTCCTACAATGAGCAGTTCTTC. Translated: CASSSEDGSSYNEQFF.